This TCR beta chain was retrieved from a study of Graves' ophthalmopathy and Graves' hyperthyroidism. Overall study: The blood sample was drawn at first diagnosis and before any treatment. General study results and limits: Blood repertoires reportedly contained most expanded thyroid clonotypes above 0.001 frequency.

The authors amplified TCR beta CDR3 regions, and they did so from RNA transcripts for repertoire sequencing. First-round RT-PCR with HTBI primers preceded a second-round multiplex PCR. In TCRdb, the multiplex PCR reads were re-called with MiXCR into one record per CDR3 protein. The sample holds 300,000 to 450,000 distinct CDR3 sequences, roughly a sixth seen once. The CDR3 contains 14 residues. V shed 2 bases and J shed 0 bases, with 7 bases lying between them. The germline V gene has CDR1 MNHEY and CDR2 SMNVEV (reference sequence). There are many counts of this clonotype. The antigen remains undetermined.

The chain employs TRBV27 and TRBJ1-1, with no clear D. This clonotype was obtained from an adult woman with stable Graves' hyperthyroidism. What was sequenced was peripheral blood. The CDR3 spells CASSLIALNTEAFF. DNA for the CDR3: TGTGCCAGCAGTTTAATTGCGTTGAACACTGAAGCTTTCTTT.